Following are 19 T cell receptor beta chains from one sample sequenced in a study of cytomegalovirus exposure and HLA in healthy donors. The PCR made use of 60 Vbeta and 13 Jbeta primers. Repertoires were generated with immunoSEQ multiplex PCR, while TCRdb's copy carries only in-frame clones and drops some. The table lists approximately 110,000 clones, over 60% of them singletons, with more than 10% in the top ten. Sample: PBMCs. The receptors were gathered from a woman in her thirties or forties in good health and CMV-seropositive.

The rearrangement uses TRBV28 and TRBJ2-1, with 11 positions matching TRBD2. The ends lost 2 bases at V and 8 bases at J; junction bases unmatched: 5. CDR3 length equals 15 residues. Germline V CDR1 and CDR2: MDHEN, SYDVKM. The DNA for the CDR3 is TGTGCCAGCAGTTTAGGGCTAGCGGGAGGTTATGAGCAGTTCTTC. Its protein product is CASSLGLAGGYEQFF.

V and J are TRBV6-5 and TRBJ1-1, with 10 positions matching TRBD1. The germline CDR1 and CDR2 sequences are MNHEY and SVGAGI. The CDR3 totals 15 residues. Losses at the gene ends were 6 bases for V and 10 bases for J; bases not matched to a gene: 14. The CDR3 sequence is CASSRDPDRGGRAFF. CDR3 DNA sequence: TGTGCCAGCAGCCGTGACCCGGACAGGGGGGGACGAGCTTTCTTT.

This rearrangement joins TRBV19 to TRBJ2-7, with 11 bases lining up with TRBD1. V shed 5 bases and J 1 base; nucleotides not matched to a gene: 7. CDR1 LNHDA and CDR2 SQIVND come from the germline V gene (reference sequence). The CDR3 consists of 16 residues. CDR3 sequence reads: CASSPQGQGGSYEQYF. CDR3 nucleotides: TGTGCCAGTAGTCCGCAGGGACAGGGGGGTTCCTACGAGCAGTACTTC.

Concerning this clone itself: Germline is not matched at one junction end, which may reflect a read error. In DNA form, the CDR3 reads TGTGCTAGCAGCTTAGGATTAGAGCGAGAGCAGTTCTTC. Residues: CASSLGLEREQFF. The chain couples TRBV7-7 to TRBJ2-1; no clear D. There are 13 residues in the CDR3. CDR1 is SSHAT, CDR2 FNYEAQ, per germline (reference sequence).

This chain uses TRBV5-4 with TRBJ2-3; 7 bases are a match to TRBD2. CDR1 and CDR2 from the germline V gene are SGHNT and YYREEE (reference sequence). V shed 4 bases, J shed 2 bases, and the junction held 10 bases outside the gene matches. The CDR3 is made up of 16 amino acids. CDR3 sequence (DNA): TGTGCCAGCAGCCTTCCCGGGCGGGAGATCACAGATACGCAGTATTTT. Its protein product is CASSLPGREITDTQYF.

This chain uses TRBV7-3 with TRBJ2-5, with 10 bases matching TRBD2. Germline CDR1 and CDR2: SGHTA and FQGTGA. Trimming at V came to 0 bases and at J to 6 bases, leaving 4 bases not matched to a gene. The CDR3 length is 15 residues. The CDR3 is CASSLTAGGPKTQYF. CDR3 DNA: TGTGCCAGCAGCTTAACAGCGGGAGGGCCCAAGACCCAGTACTTC.

The sample holds one count of this clone. J is TRBJ2-2 and V is TRBV7-9; possibly TRBD1 for D (6 bases). The V gene lost 5 bases and the J gene lost 4 bases, with 20 bases spanning the gap. CDR3 length equals 17 residues. Germline loops: CDR1 SEHNR, CDR2 FQNEAQ (reference sequence). CDR3 sequence: CASSQGSRQASTGELFF. The CDR3 nucleotides read TGTGCCAGCAGCCAGGGATCAAGACAGGCATCCACCGGGGAGCTGTTTTTT.

The V call is TRBV30, the J call TRBJ1-3; D is perhaps TRBD1 (6 bases). Trimming cost V 1 base and J 0 bases, with 10 bases left between them. CDR1 and CDR2 from the germline V gene are GTSNPN and SVGIG (reference sequence). The CDR3 extends over 15 amino acids. CDR3 DNA sequence: TGTGCCTGGAGTGCAACAGGGAACTCTGGAAACACCATATATTTT. Its translation is CAWSATGNSGNTIYF.

This clone came up a few times. This chain links TRBV5-5 with TRBJ1-2; TRBD1 agrees at 11 bases. The J segment lost 4 bases and the V segment lost 1 base, leaving 9 bases of the junction unmatched. The CDR3 has 17 amino acids. From germline, CDR1 is SGHKS and CDR2 YYEKEE (reference sequence). The CDR3 reads CASSLRGRDRGIYGYTF. CDR3 coding DNA: TGTGCCAGCAGCTTGAGGGGCCGGGACAGGGGGATCTATGGCTACACCTTC.

The chain joins TRBV5-6 to TRBJ2-2; perhaps TRBD1 as D (5 bases). V lost 1 base, J lost 1 base, and 11 bases lay in between. Germline loops: CDR1 SGHDT, CDR2 YYEEEE. This CDR3 has 16 amino acids. CDR3 loop: CASSLIDRKNTGELFF. CDR3 coding DNA: TGTGCCAGCAGCTTGATAGACAGAAAGAACACCGGGGAGCTGTTTTTT.

This clone was recorded once. This chain joins TRBV6-5 and TRBJ1-5, with 8 bases lining up with TRBD1. The CDR3 has 15 residues. Germline-derived CDR1 and CDR2 are MNHEY and SVGAGI. J gave up 7 bases and V 6 bases, and 11 bases lay outside the gene matches. CDR3 nucleotides: TGTGCCAGCAGGCAACTTCAGGGGGCGAAGCAGCCCCAGCATTTT. Its protein is CASRQLQGAKQPQHF.

The chain links TRBV14 to TRBJ2-1; 7 positions agree with TRBD2. From germline, CDR1 is SGHDN and CDR2 FVKESK. V lost 0 bases and J lost 7; bases outside the gene matches: 6. The CDR3 loop spans 15 amino acids. This chain's CDR3 is CASSQDRISGNEQFF. The CDR3 DNA sequence: TGTGCCAGCAGCCAAGATCGGATTAGCGGGAATGAGCAGTTCTTC.

In this sample, this clone turned up a few times. The chain employs TRBV29-1 and TRBJ2-1, with TRBD2 identical over 7 bases. Per the germline V gene, CDR1 is SQVTM and CDR2 is ANQGSEA. The CDR3 loop spans 11 amino acids. The chain's CDR3 is CNGRLNNEQFF. In nucleotides, the CDR3 is TGCAACGGGAGGCTCAACAATGAGCAGTTCTTC.

As concerns this clone: In the same sample, other DNA sequences code for this CDR3. This chain links TRBV6-6 with TRBJ1-2, with a weak D call TRBD1 (5 bases). Trimming removed 5 bases at V and 6 bases at J, with 10 bases between. The CDR3 consists of 12 residues. Germline loops: CDR1 MNHNY, CDR2 SVGAGI (reference sequence). CDR3 region: CASSRQGDGYTF. CDR3 bases: TGTGCCAGCAGTAGGCAGGGTGATGGCTACACCTTC.

The chain has TRBV5-1 and TRBJ1-1; 7 nucleotides line up with TRBD1. CDR1 is SGHRS, CDR2 YFSETQ, per germline. The CDR3 sequence is 14 residues long. V lost 1 base, J lost 3 bases, and 3 bases stayed unmatched. The DNA for the CDR3 is TGCGCCAGCAGCTTGAGGGACAGCGACACTGAAGCTTTCTTT. This encodes CASSLRDSDTEAFF.

This sequence joins TRBV6-5 and TRBJ2-3; TRBD1 agrees at 9 bases. Trimming took 5 bases from V and 2 from J; bases not matched to a gene: 5. The CDR3 sequence is 15 residues long. Germline CDR1 is MNHEY and CDR2 is SVGAGI. CDR3: CASSPGQGHTDTQYF. The CDR3, as DNA: TGTGCCAGCAGTCCCGGACAGGGGCACACAGATACGCAGTATTTT.

The rearrangement joins TRBV11-2 to TRBJ2-7, with 8 bases aligning to TRBD1. The junction had 9 bases not matched to a gene; V was cut back by 0 bases and J by 2 bases. Per germline, CDR1 SGHAT and CDR2 FQNNGV. CDR3 size: 17 residues. In DNA form, the CDR3 reads TGTGCCAGCAGCTTAGAACGGGTGACAGGGGCCGCCTACGAGCAGTACTTC. Its translation is CASSLERVTGAAYEQYF.

The V call is TRBV6-1, the J call TRBJ2-5; D is unclear. The germline V and J ends were trimmed by 5 bases and 5 bases, with 6 bases remaining between them. The CDR3 is 11 residues long. CDR1 is MNHNS, CDR2 SASEGT, per germline. The CDR3 region has the DNA TGTGCCAGCAGTTTCGGGGAGACCCAGTACTTC. This gives the protein CASSFGETQYF.

J is TRBJ2-1 and V is TRBV5-1, with 11 nucleotides matching TRBD2. Germline loops: CDR1 SGHRS, CDR2 YFSETQ. The CDR3 runs 16 residues. With V trimmed by 3 bases and J by 5 bases, 7 bases remained unmatched. The CDR3 region is CASSYRTSGLNNEQFF. In DNA, the CDR3 is TGCGCCAGCAGCTACCGGACTAGCGGGCTTAACAATGAGCAGTTCTTC.